The source of this TCR beta chain is a study of CXCR3-negative and CXCR3-positive naive CD8 T cells. Study-level findings and limits: Naive cells with CXCR3 showed TRB CDR3s that were more hydrophobic than those in CXCR3-negative naive cells. Naive CXCR3-positive and CXCR3-negative cells shared similar TRBV-TRBJ usage, unlike memory cells.

Via 5' RACE with UMI labels, TRB cDNA libraries were prepared. TCRdb re-called the 5' RACE reads; one entry per CDR3 protein, DNA not given. The sample includes fewer than 95,000 distinct CDR3 sequences. Those CD8+ T cells considered naive were CD45RO-CCR7+CD27+CD95-. Concerning this clonotype: Its specificity is not known.

The CDR3 is 14 residues long. The germline V gene has CDR1 MNHEY and CDR2 SVGAGI. V usage is TRBV6-5 and J usage is TRBJ2-2; the TRBD2 assignment by TCRdb is unverifiable without DNA. This receptor was identified in a human donor in good health. Some clones in this sample may be carry-over from other donors' samples. The sample consisted of naive CXCR3- CD8+ T cells from blood. Subset in this sample: CD45RO-CCR7+CD27+CD95- naive CD8+ T cells lacking CXCR3 (TNR3-). The CDR3 here is CASSISGYTGELFF.